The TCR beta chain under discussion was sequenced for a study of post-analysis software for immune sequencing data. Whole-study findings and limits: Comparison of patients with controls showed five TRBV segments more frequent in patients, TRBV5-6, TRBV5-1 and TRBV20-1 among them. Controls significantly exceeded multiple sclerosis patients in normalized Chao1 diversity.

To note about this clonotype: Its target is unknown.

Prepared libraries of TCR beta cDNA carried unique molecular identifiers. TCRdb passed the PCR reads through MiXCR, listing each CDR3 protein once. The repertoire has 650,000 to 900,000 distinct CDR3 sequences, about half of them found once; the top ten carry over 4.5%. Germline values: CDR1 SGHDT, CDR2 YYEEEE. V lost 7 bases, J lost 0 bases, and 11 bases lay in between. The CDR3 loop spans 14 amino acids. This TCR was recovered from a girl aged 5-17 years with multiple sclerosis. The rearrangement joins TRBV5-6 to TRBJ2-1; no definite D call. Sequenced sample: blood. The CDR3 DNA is TGTGCCAGCGCTAGGACCGGCTCCTACAATGAGCAGTTCTTC. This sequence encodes CASARTGSYNEQFF.